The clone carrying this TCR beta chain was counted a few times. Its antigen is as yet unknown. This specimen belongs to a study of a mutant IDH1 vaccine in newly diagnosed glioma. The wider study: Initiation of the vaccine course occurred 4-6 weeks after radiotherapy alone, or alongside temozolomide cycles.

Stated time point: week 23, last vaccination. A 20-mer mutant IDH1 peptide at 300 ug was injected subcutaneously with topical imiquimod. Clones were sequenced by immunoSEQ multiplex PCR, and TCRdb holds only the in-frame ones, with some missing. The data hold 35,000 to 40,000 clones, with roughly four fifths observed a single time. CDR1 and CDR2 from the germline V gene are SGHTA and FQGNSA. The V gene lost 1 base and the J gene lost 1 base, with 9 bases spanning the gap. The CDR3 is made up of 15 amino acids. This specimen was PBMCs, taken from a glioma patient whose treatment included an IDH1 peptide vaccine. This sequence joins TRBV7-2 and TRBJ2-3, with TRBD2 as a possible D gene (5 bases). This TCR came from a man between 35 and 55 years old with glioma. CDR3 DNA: TGTGCCAGCAGCTTAGATTTAGCGCGCACAGATACGCAGTATTTT. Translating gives CASSLDLARTDTQYF.